This T cell receptor (beta chain) was profiled in a study of blood T cell repertoires in COVID-19. This clone has just a few counts. The protocol was immunoSEQ multiplex PCR, while the TCRdb copy is restricted to in-frame clones and leaves out a portion. Here the sample spans 65,000 or so clones, over 80% being singletons. Germline assignment: CDR1 GTSNPN and CDR2 SVGIG (reference sequence). The germline V and J ends were trimmed by 0 bases and 12 bases, with 18 bases remaining between them. The CDR3 loop spans 15 amino acids. This receptor was taken from a man aged 25 to 45 with COVID-19, enrolled during active disease. The sequenced sample consisted of peripheral blood. The V call is TRBV30, the J call TRBJ1-6, with D tentatively TRBD1 (5 bases). The DNA of the CDR3 is TGTGCCTGGAGTGTACAGGTGGCCGGCCGTGGACCCCTCCACTTT. As protein: CAWSVQVAGRGPLHF.